Following are 23 T cell receptor beta chains from one sample sequenced in a study of cytomegalovirus exposure and HLA in healthy donors. It was with 60 Vbeta and 13 Jbeta primers that the PCR ran. Sequencing was performed with immunoSEQ multiplex PCR; in TCRdb, only in-frame clones are kept and a portion is missing. The sample has about 140,000 clones; 70% to 85% are singletons. The sequencing input was PBMCs. The receptor set was obtained from a middle-aged woman in good health and CMV-seronegative.

The chain uses TRBV10-1 and TRBJ2-7; D is unresolved. Looked up from germline, CDR1 is WNHNN and CDR2 is SYGVQD (reference sequence). This CDR3 is built from 14 residues. With 6 bases removed from V and 3 bases from J, the gap between germline ends came to 15 bases. CDR3 amino acids: CASSASGQDYEQYF. The CDR3, as DNA: TGCGCCAGCAGCGCCTCTGGTCAGGACTACGAGCAGTACTTC.

This clone occurred once. This chain joins TRBV5-1 and TRBJ2-7; 11 bases map to TRBD1. The CDR3 sequence is 15 residues long. V gave up 4 bases and J gave up 3 bases; unmatched junction bases: 6. Germline V gene data show CDR1 as SGHRS and CDR2 as YFSETQ. The CDR3 region is CASSAGTGGYYEQYF. CDR3 DNA: TGCGCCAGCAGCGCCGGGACAGGGGGTTACTACGAGCAGTACTTC. Based on the CDR3 plus reference TRBV5-1 and TRBJ2-7, the full variable domain is KAGVTQTPRYLIKTRGQQVTLSCSPISGHRSVSWYQQTPGQGLQFLFEYFSETQRNKGNFPGRFSGRQFSNSRSEMNVSTLELGDSALYLCASSAGTGGYYEQYFGPGTRLTVT.

V usage is TRBV7-9 and J usage is TRBJ1-1, with D perhaps matching TRBD1 (5 bases). The V gene's germline CDR1 is SEHNR and CDR2 FQNEAQ (reference sequence). The CDR3 loop spans 16 amino acids. Trimming removed 0 bases from V and 4 bases from J, with 15 bases in between. CDR3 amino acids: CASSLALGLGGTEAFF. The CDR3, as DNA: TGTGCCAGCAGCTTAGCCTTGGGCCTCGGGGGCACTGAAGCTTTCTTT.

The chain employs TRBV28 and TRBJ2-1, with 14 bases fitting TRBD2. CDR1 is MDHEN, CDR2 SYDVKM, per germline. The V segment lost 4 bases and the J segment 7 bases; nucleotides outside the gene matches: 6. There are 16 residues in the CDR3. CDR3 DNA sequence: TGTGCCAGCAGTTCCCCGGGACTAGCGGGAGTTAATGAGCAGTTCTTC. This encodes CASSSPGLAGVNEQFF.

The chain joins TRBV6-5 to TRBJ2-5; D not certain. The J call may be faulty, since TRBJ2-7 better matches the DNA end. The CDR3 sequence is 12 residues long. Germline assignment: CDR1 MNHEY and CDR2 SVGAGI. The CDR3 sequence is CASSYSWGEQYF. The CDR3 DNA reads TGTGCCAGCAGTTACTCTTGGGGCGAGCAGTACTTC.

The CDR3 loop is CASSQEGAGKGNQPQHF. In DNA form, the CDR3 reads TGCGCCAGCAGCCAAGAGGGGGCAGGGAAAGGCAATCAGCCCCAGCATTTT. This chain connects TRBV4-1 to TRBJ1-5, with D possibly being TRBD1 (6 bases). The V gene lost 0 bases and the J gene lost 2 bases, with 14 bases spanning the gap. This CDR3 region has 17 residues. In germline, CDR1 is MGHRA, CDR2 YSYEKL.

In its sample, this clone was seen once. The chain employs TRBV29-1 and TRBJ1-2, with 8 bases aligning to TRBD1. The germline gives CDR1 SQVTM, CDR2 ANQGSEA. V was clipped by 6 bases and J by 4 bases; unmatched bases: 7. The CDR3 loop spans 13 amino acids. CDR3 coding DNA: TGCAGCGTCACTCAGGGGGCGTTCTATGGCTACACCTTC. Translation: CSVTQGAFYGYTF.

This chain joins TRBV7-9 and TRBJ2-3, with no clear D. V lost 8 bases and J 2 bases, leaving 11 bases between the germline ends. Germline-derived CDR1 and CDR2 are SEHNR and FQNEAQ (reference sequence). This CDR3 spans 13 amino acids. CDR3 amino acids: CASGERFTDTQYF. CDR3 nucleotide sequence: TGTGCCAGCGGAGAAAGGTTCACAGATACGCAGTATTTT.

This clone is a singleton in its sample. The V call is TRBV5-1, the J call TRBJ2-1, with 8 bases identical to TRBD2. Per germline, CDR1 SGHRS and CDR2 YFSETQ. V gave up 1 base and J gave up 5 bases; unmatched junction bases: 5. The CDR3 length is 15 residues. CDR3 nucleotide sequence: TGCGCCAGCAGCTTGCTGCTAGCGGGTAACAATGAGCAGTTCTTC. Residues: CASSLLLAGNNEQFF. Full variable domain (remainder filled in from reference TRBV5-1 and TRBJ2-1): KAGVTQTPRYLIKTRGQQVTLSCSPISGHRSVSWYQQTPGQGLQFLFEYFSETQRNKGNFPGRFSGRQFSNSRSEMNVSTLELGDSALYLCASSLLLAGNNEQFFGPGTRLTVL.

The V call is TRBV19, the J call TRBJ2-1, with 16 nucleotides matching TRBD2. The germline V gene encodes CDR1 LNHDA and CDR2 SQIVND (reference sequence). The V and J ends lost 5 bases and 7 bases, in that order; junction bases with no gene match: 11. The CDR3 has 18 residues. In nucleotides, the CDR3 is TGTGCCAGTAGTGCCGGGACTAGCGGGAGGGCCGGAGAGAATGAGCAGTTCTTC. This codes for CASSAGTSGRAGENEQFF. The full variable domain, with the rest looked up from reference TRBV19 and TRBJ2-1, is DGGITQSPKYLFRKEGQNVTLSCEQNLNHDAMYWYRQDPGQGLRLIYYSQIVNDFQKGDIAEGYSVSREKKESFPLTVTSAQKNPTAFYLCASSAGTSGRAGENEQFFGPGTRLTVL.

The V and J genes are TRBV28 and TRBJ2-1, with D possibly matching TRBD1 (6 bases). The CDR3 contains 16 residues. CDR1 and CDR2 from the germline V gene are MDHEN and SYDVKM. V shed 3 bases and J shed 8 bases, with 20 bases lying between them. CDR3 coding DNA: TGTGCCAGCAGTTTGGCTGGGGGCCTAGACTCCGATGAGCAGTTCTTC. Protein product: CASSLAGGLDSDEQFF.

The chain employs TRBV5-1 and TRBJ2-7, with D maybe TRBD2 (7 bases). Germline CDR1 and CDR2: SGHRS and YFSETQ. V lost 4 bases to trimming and J lost 4 bases, with 18 bases between them. The CDR3 runs to 15 residues. CDR3 sequence: CASSLGGAGPYEQYF. The CDR3, as DNA: TGCGCCAGCAGCCTTGGGGGGGCAGGACCTTACGAGCAGTACTTC. Together with reference TRBV5-1 and TRBJ2-7, the CDR3 gives the full variable domain: KAGVTQTPRYLIKTRGQQVTLSCSPISGHRSVSWYQQTPGQGLQFLFEYFSETQRNKGNFPGRFSGRQFSNSRSEMNVSTLELGDSALYLCASSLGGAGPYEQYFGPGTRLTVT.

This chain connects TRBV28 to TRBJ2-7; 8 bases are shared with TRBD1. V was pared by 4 bases and J by 4 bases, with 9 bases of the junction left unmatched. From germline, CDR1 is MDHEN and CDR2 SYDVKM. The CDR3 runs to 15 residues. The CDR3 DNA reads as TGTGCCAGCAGTTATGGAGGACAGGGTTTATACGAGCAGTACTTC. Translated, it gives CASSYGGQGLYEQYF.

This clone was picked up one time. Mismatch with germline at one junction end may stem from a read error. The chain uses TRBV7-9 and TRBJ2-7; 10 bases are a match to TRBD1. The CDR3 has 15 residues. The germline CDR1 and CDR2 sequences are SEHNR and FQNEAQ (reference sequence). CDR3 DNA sequence: TGTTCCAGCAGCCGACGGACAGGGGGTGACTACGAGCAGTACTTC. Translation: CSSSRRTGGDYEQYF.

The J gene is TRBJ1-1, the V gene TRBV6-5; D unclear. Per the germline V gene, CDR1 is MNHEY and CDR2 is SVGAGI. The V end lost 4 bases, the J end lost 6 bases, and 21 bases lay between the germline ends. The CDR3 extends over 16 amino acids. CDR3 sequence (DNA): TGTGCCAGCAGTTTCTTTATAGACAACCCGAGGGCTGAAGCTTTCTTT. It codes for CASSFFIDNPRAEAFF.

The chain employs TRBV27 and TRBJ2-3; a possible D gene is TRBD2 (6 bases). CDR1 is MNHEY, CDR2 SMNVEV, per germline (reference sequence). V was cut by 3 bases and J by 3 bases, with 16 bases left in between. The CDR3 runs to 16 residues. This CDR3 is CASSFWAGMGTDTQYF. In nucleotides, the CDR3 is TGTGCCAGCAGTTTTTGGGCGGGAATGGGGACAGATACGCAGTATTTT.

As regards this clone: The sample holds other DNA sequences that translate to the same CDR3. This chain links TRBV6-1 with TRBJ1-5, with 8 bases aligning to TRBD1. The CDR3 loop spans 17 amino acids. Germline V gene sequence: CDR1 MNHNS, CDR2 SASEGT. J gave up 1 base and V 2 bases, and 7 bases lay outside the gene matches. The CDR3 DNA sequence: TGTGCCAGCAGTGAACTTTGGCAGGGGGCGAGCAATCAGCCCCAGCATTTT. Translating gives CASSELWQGASNQPQHF.

The chain couples TRBV28 to TRBJ2-5; 8 nucleotides align to TRBD2. V was clipped by 7 bases and J by 4 bases; unmatched bases: 8. Germline values: CDR1 MDHEN, CDR2 SYDVKM. This CDR3 has 14 amino acids. CDR3 bases: TGTGCCAGCAACCCACGGGGGGGTGGAGAGACCCAGTACTTC. It codes for CASNPRGGGETQYF. The whole variable domain, filled in from reference TRBV28 and TRBJ2-5, reads DVKVTQSSRYLVKRTGEKVFLECVQDMDHENMFWYRQDPGLGLRLIYFSYDVKMKEKGDIPEGYSVSREKKERFSLILESASTNQTSMYLCASNPRGGGETQYFGPGTRLLVL.

The genes are TRBV28 and TRBJ2-6; 7 nucleotides match TRBD2. The V and J ends lost 2 bases and 0 bases, in that order; junction bases with no gene match: 4. This CDR3 spans 17 amino acids. CDR1 MDHEN and CDR2 SYDVKM come from the germline V gene. In DNA form, the CDR3 reads TGTGCCAGCAGTTTACAGGGACTACGCTCTGGGGCCAACGTCCTGACTTTC. This encodes CASSLQGLRSGANVLTF.

The rearrangement links TRBV30 to TRBJ2-7, with 10 bases matching TRBD2. The CDR3 totals 14 residues. Trimming at V came to 2 bases and at J to 11 bases, leaving 12 bases not matched to a gene. Looked up from germline, CDR1 is GTSNPN and CDR2 is SVGIG (reference sequence). The chain's CDR3 is CAWSTGTSASREYF. The CDR3 DNA is TGTGCCTGGAGTACCGGGACTAGCGCCTCTCGGGAGTACTTC.

The chain carries TRBV10-3 and TRBJ2-5, with 7 bases lining up with TRBD2. V dropped 3 bases and J dropped 5; count of bases not matched to a gene: 9. The CDR3 covers 15 residues. The germline V gene has CDR1 ENHRY and CDR2 SYGVKD. The CDR3 protein is CAISDQGLEGETQYF. CDR3 DNA sequence: TGTGCCATCAGTGACCAAGGACTAGAGGGGGAGACCCAGTACTTC.

The rearrangement uses TRBV18 and TRBJ2-7; 11 bases are shared with TRBD1. V lost 5 bases and J lost 3; bases outside the gene matches: 6. The CDR3 is 15 residues long. The V gene's germline CDR1 is KGHSH and CDR2 LQKENI. Here the CDR3 DNA reads TGTGCCAGCTCAGACGGACAGGGGGCGAACTACGAGCAGTACTTC. Translation: CASSDGQGANYEQYF.

This chain connects TRBV6-5 to TRBJ2-5; the D gene is possibly TRBD2 (5 bases). CDR3 length equals 12 residues. In germline, CDR1 is MNHEY, CDR2 SVGAGI. The V end lost 10 bases, the J end lost 4 bases, and 13 bases lay between the germline ends. The CDR3 protein is CATRLGVETQYF. The CDR3, as DNA: TGTGCCACCCGCCTCGGGGTAGAGACCCAGTACTTC.